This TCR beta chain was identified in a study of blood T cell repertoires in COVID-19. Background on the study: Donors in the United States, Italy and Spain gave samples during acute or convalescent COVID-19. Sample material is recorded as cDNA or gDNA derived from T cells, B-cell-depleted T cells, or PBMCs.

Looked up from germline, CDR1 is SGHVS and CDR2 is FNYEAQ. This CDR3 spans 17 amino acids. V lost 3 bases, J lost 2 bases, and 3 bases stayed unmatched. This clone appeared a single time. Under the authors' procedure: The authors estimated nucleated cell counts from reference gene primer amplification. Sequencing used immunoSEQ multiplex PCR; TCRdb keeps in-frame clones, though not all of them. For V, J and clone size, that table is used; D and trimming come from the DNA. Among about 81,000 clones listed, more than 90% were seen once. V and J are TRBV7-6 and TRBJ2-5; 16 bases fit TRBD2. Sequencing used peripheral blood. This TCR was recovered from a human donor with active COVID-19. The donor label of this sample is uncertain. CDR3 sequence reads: CASSLTGLAGGQETQYF. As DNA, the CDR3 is TGTGCCAGCAGCTTGACGGGACTAGCGGGGGGGCAAGAGACCCAGTACTTC.